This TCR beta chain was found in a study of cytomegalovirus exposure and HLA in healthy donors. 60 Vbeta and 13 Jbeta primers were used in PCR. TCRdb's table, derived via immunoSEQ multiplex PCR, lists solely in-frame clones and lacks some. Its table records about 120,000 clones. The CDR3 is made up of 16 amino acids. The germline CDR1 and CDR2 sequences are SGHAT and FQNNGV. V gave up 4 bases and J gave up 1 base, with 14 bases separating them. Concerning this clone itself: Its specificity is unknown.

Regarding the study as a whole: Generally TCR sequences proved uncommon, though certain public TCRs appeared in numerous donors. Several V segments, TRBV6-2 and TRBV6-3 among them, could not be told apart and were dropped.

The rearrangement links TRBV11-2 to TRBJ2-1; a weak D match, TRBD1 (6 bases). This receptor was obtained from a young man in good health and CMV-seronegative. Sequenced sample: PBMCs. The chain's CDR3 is CASSSAQGSSYNEQFF. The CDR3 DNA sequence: TGTGCCAGCAGCTCCGCACAGGGTTCTTCCTACAATGAGCAGTTCTTC.